A single sample gave rise to the 22 T cell receptor beta chains below, sequenced in a study of beta chain features in type 1 diabetes. Study-level results: All four CD4+ subsets from Type 1 diabetes patients carried moderately but significantly shorter TCRB CDR3s.

These TCRs are of unknown antigen specificity. Sequencing targeted expressed TCRB transcripts, as all isolated RNA had been reverse transcribed. The assay was immunoSEQ multiplex PCR, and TCRdb's table has in-frame clones only and misses some. The sample has hundreds of thousands of clones; around 15% are singletons. Sequences were obtained from naive CD4+ T cells from blood. These receptors originate from a man between 18 and 29 years old with type 1 diabetes.

The sample holds a few counts of this clone. The V gene is TRBV7-9, the J gene TRBJ1-1, with D uncertain. The CDR3 covers 13 residues. Per germline, CDR1 SEHNR and CDR2 FQNEAQ (reference sequence). V lost 6 bases, J lost 6 bases, and 14 bases lay in between. The CDR3 is CASRLDLQAEAFF. CDR3 in DNA: TGTGCCAGCAGGTTGGATCTGCAGGCTGAAGCTTTCTTT.

The chain carries TRBV30 and TRBJ2-6, with D possibly TRBD2 on 5 matching bases. This CDR3 spans 14 amino acids. Germline V lookup: CDR1 GTSNPN, CDR2 SVGIG (reference sequence). V dropped 0 bases and J dropped 4 bases, with 7 bases sitting between them. In DNA, the CDR3 is TGTGCCTGGAGTGTATCGGGAGGGGCCAACGTCCTGACTTTC. Its protein is CAWSVSGGANVLTF.

The chain combines TRBV27 with TRBJ2-7; a possible D gene is TRBD2 (6 bases). There are 14 residues in the CDR3. Per germline, CDR1 MNHEY and CDR2 SMNVEV (reference sequence). V lost 8 bases to trimming and J lost 1 base, with 15 bases between them. The CDR3 sequence is CASRSWEDSYEQYF. The DNA for the CDR3 is TGTGCCAGCCGTTCCTGGGAGGATTCCTACGAGCAGTACTTC.

This clone was recorded a few times. The J gene is TRBJ2-1, the V gene TRBV5-8; D possibly corresponds to TRBD1 (7 bases). Germline CDR1 reads SGHTS; CDR2 reads YDEGEE. CDR3 size: 16 residues. V lost 4 bases and J lost 0, with 14 bases in between. CDR3 sequence reads: CASSRYRGGSYNEQFF. The CDR3 region has the DNA TGTGCCAGCAGCAGATACAGGGGAGGCTCCTACAATGAGCAGTTCTTC.

This chain links TRBV5-6 with TRBJ2-7; D is unresolved. The germline V gene has CDR1 SGHDT and CDR2 YYEEEE. The CDR3 totals 12 residues. V was pared by 0 bases and J by 5 bases, with 6 bases between. CDR3 sequence reads: CASSLVLHEQYF. For the CDR3, the DNA is TGTGCCAGCAGCTTGGTGCTCCACGAGCAGTACTTC.

The rearrangement links TRBV11-2 to TRBJ2-7; D call uncertain. Trimming took off 0 bases at V and 6 bases at J, with 6 bases between the two ends. Germline V gives CDR1 SGHAT, CDR2 FQNNGV. The CDR3 contains 12 residues. CDR3 residues: CASSLDRAEQYF. For the CDR3, the DNA is TGTGCCAGCAGCTTAGATAGGGCCGAGCAGTACTTC.

The chain uses TRBV28 and TRBJ2-1; D gene uncertain. The germline V and J ends were trimmed by 1 base and 7 bases, with 5 bases remaining between them. The CDR3 has 12 residues. The germline V gene encodes CDR1 MDHEN and CDR2 SYDVKM. This CDR3 is CASSLLGNEQFF. CDR3 bases: TGTGCCAGCAGTTTATTAGGGAATGAGCAGTTCTTC.

This clone has a handful of counts. The chain's CDR3 is CARWDRGLSSYTF. CDR3 in DNA: TGTGCCAGGTGGGACAGGGGTCTATCAAGCTACACCTTC. The chain is built from TRBV2 and TRBJ1-2, with 10 bases fitting TRBD1. Looked up from germline, CDR1 is SNHLY and CDR2 is FYNNEI. The CDR3 covers 13 residues. With V trimmed by 9 bases and J by 9 bases, 10 bases remained unmatched.

This chain uses TRBV18 with TRBJ2-7, with TRBD1 matching 7 bases. Germline CDR1 KGHSH, CDR2 LQKENI. This CDR3 is built from 14 residues. V lost 2 bases, J lost 2 bases, and 3 bases stayed unmatched. The CDR3 protein is CASSPSDRAYEQYF. In DNA, the CDR3 is TGTGCCAGCTCACCAAGTGACAGGGCCTACGAGCAGTACTTC.

The genes are TRBV4-3 and TRBJ2-3; D is possibly TRBD1 (6 bases). The germline V gene has CDR1 LGHNA and CDR2 YSLEER. This CDR3 has 13 amino acids. Trimming took off 2 bases at V and 6 bases at J, with 9 bases between the two ends. This chain's CDR3 is CASSQQDRDTQYF. The CDR3 DNA reads TGCGCCAGCAGCCAACAAGACAGGGATACGCAGTATTTT.

J is TRBJ1-5 and V is TRBV6-5, with TRBD1 matching over 8 bases. From germline, CDR1 is MNHEY and CDR2 SVGAGI. This CDR3 comprises 14 residues. V shed 4 bases, J shed 1 base, and the junction held 0 bases outside the gene matches. The CDR3 loop reads CASSWDRSNQPQHF. The CDR3 DNA sequence: TGTGCCAGCAGTTGGGACAGGAGCAATCAGCCCCAGCATTTT.

The chain recombines TRBV29-1 with TRBJ1-1, with D perhaps matching TRBD1 (5 bases). This CDR3 comprises 12 residues. The germline gives CDR1 SQVTM, CDR2 ANQGSEA. Trimming took 5 bases from V and 7 from J, leaving 14 bases between them. The CDR3 is CSVHTRDGEAFF. CDR3 bases: TGCAGCGTTCACACCCGGGACGGTGAAGCTTTCTTT. Looking up the rest from reference TRBV29-1 and TRBJ1-1 gives the full variable domain: SAVISQKPSRDICQRGTSLTIQCQVDSQVTMMFWYRQQPGQSLTLIATANQGSEATYESGFVIDKFPISRPNLTFSTLTVSNMSPEDSSIYLCSVHTRDGEAFFGQGTRLTVV.

The table lists this clone with a few counts. The junction departs from germline at one end; a sequencing error may be responsible. V is TRBV5-1 and J is TRBJ2-5; TRBD1 or TRBD2 may be the D gene (5 bases each). Germline-derived CDR1 and CDR2 are SGHRS and YFSETQ. This CDR3 is 16 amino acids long. The CDR3 sequence: CASSLVVDRDQEIQYF. The CDR3 bases are TGCGCCAGCAGCTTGGTTGTGGACCGGGACCAAGAGATCCAGTACTTC. Full variable domain (remainder filled in from reference TRBV5-1 and TRBJ2-5): KAGVTQTPRYLIKTRGQQVTLSCSPISGHRSVSWYQQTPGQGLQFLFEYFSETQRNKGNFPGRFSGRQFSNSRSEMNVSTLELGDSALYLCASSLVVDRDQEIQYFGPGTRLLVL.

This clone was observed a few times. Mismatch with germline at one junction end may stem from a read error. The J gene is TRBJ2-7, the V gene TRBV20-1; perhaps D is TRBD1 or TRBD2 (5 bases each). The CDR3 length is 11 residues. Germline CDR1 is DFQATT and CDR2 is SNEGSKA (reference sequence). The CDR3 coding sequence is TGCAGTGCTAGAGGTCCGGGGCCCCAGGGCTTC. It specifies CSARGPGPQGF.

The chain uses TRBV30 and TRBJ2-3, with 7 bases aligning to TRBD2. The length of the CDR3 is 15 residues. The germline V gene has CDR1 GTSNPN and CDR2 SVGIG (reference sequence). The V gene end was trimmed by 7 bases and the J gene end by 6 bases; junction bases not matched to a gene: 16. CDR3 coding DNA: TGTGCCTTACAGAGACGACTAGCCCCACCCGATACGCAGTATTTT. It encodes CALQRRLAPPDTQYF. The variable domain in full, completed from reference TRBV30 and TRBJ2-3, reads SQTIHQWPATLVQPVGSPLSLECTVEGTSNPNLYWYRQAAGRGLQLLFYSVGIGQISSEVPQNLSASRPQDRQFILSSKKLLLSDSGFYLCALQRRLAPPDTQYFGPGTRLTVL.

The J gene is TRBJ1-5, the V gene TRBV5-4, with TRBD1 identical over 10 bases. Trimming cost V 4 bases and J 6 bases; bases outside gene matches: 7. The CDR3 consists of 15 residues. Germline V gives CDR1 SGHNT, CDR2 YYREEE (reference sequence). The chain's CDR3 is CASSIDRGQGQPQHF. In DNA form, the CDR3 reads TGTGCCAGCAGCATAGACAGGGGGCAGGGTCAGCCCCAGCATTTT.

This clone has more than one count but fewer than ten. The chain has TRBV29-1 and TRBJ1-2; weak D call: TRBD1 (6 bases). CDR1 and CDR2 (germline): SQVTM, ANQGSEA. The CDR3 is made up of 12 amino acids. V was cut by 3 bases and J by 4 bases, with 9 bases left in between. In nucleotides, the CDR3 is TGCAGCGTTGACAAGGACAGCTATGGCTACACCTTC. Amino acid sequence: CSVDKDSYGYTF.

This clone was counted only a few times. This chain links TRBV30 with TRBJ1-1; 8 bases line up with TRBD1. After removal of 4 bases from V and 6 bases from J, the junction contained 7 bases not matched to a gene. Looked up from germline, CDR1 is GTSNPN and CDR2 is SVGIG (reference sequence). The CDR3 extends over 13 amino acids. The CDR3 loop is CAWNLNRGAEAFF. The CDR3 DNA is TGTGCCTGGAACCTTAACAGGGGGGCTGAAGCTTTCTTT.

This chain joins TRBV27 and TRBJ1-1, with a weak D call TRBD1 (5 bases). V lost 6 bases and J 0 bases, leaving 17 bases between the germline ends. The V gene's germline CDR1 is MNHEY and CDR2 SMNVEV (reference sequence). The CDR3 runs to 16 residues. The CDR3 bases are TGTGCCAGCAGCCCCCTTGGGACCGCCATGAACACTGAAGCTTTCTTT. It specifies CASSPLGTAMNTEAFF.

V gene TRBV18 combines with J gene TRBJ1-2; 8 nucleotides match TRBD1. V was clipped by 3 bases and J by 0 bases; unmatched bases: 3. Germline assignment: CDR1 KGHSH and CDR2 LQKENI. There are 15 residues in the CDR3. CDR3 protein: CASSPGTGPNYGYTF. Written as DNA, the CDR3 is TGTGCCAGCTCACCCGGGACAGGCCCTAACTATGGCTACACCTTC.

This clone was detected only once. CDR3: CASSDPSGANVLTF. The CDR3 coding sequence is TGTGCCAGCAGTGACCCTTCTGGGGCCAACGTCCTGACTTTC. V is TRBV6-6 and J is TRBJ2-6, with D hard to call. Germline V gene sequence: CDR1 MNHNY, CDR2 SVGAGI (reference sequence). The CDR3 spans 14 residues. The V end lost 5 bases, the J end lost 1 base, and 6 bases lay between the germline ends.

This clone was counted only a few times. This sequence joins TRBV29-1 and TRBJ2-7; tentatively, D is TRBD2 (6 bases). Germline CDR1 and CDR2: SQVTM and ANQGSEA. Trimming pared 5 bases from V and 3 bases from J, leaving 11 bases between. There are 12 residues in the CDR3. In nucleotides, the CDR3 is TGCAGCGTTTCGGGAGAGGGCTACGAGCAGTACTTC. It translates to CSVSGEGYEQYF.